This T cell receptor beta chain stems from a study of T cells after yellow fever vaccination. Study in general: It was SMART-Seq v4 Ultra Low Input that prepared the fractions with low cell numbers.

As TCR cDNA was made by 5'RACE template switching, a universal primer site and UMIs were added. TCRdb redid the calling of the 5' RACE reads with MiXCR, one entry per CDR3 protein. The table lists approximately 260,000 distinct CDR3 sequences, roughly 13% of them singletons. Points on this clonotype: Antigen specificity is unknown.

General study results and limits: Re-detected after boosting: most primary clones, 96% of CD4 and about 85% of CD8. There was a possibility that FACS-sorted repertoires contained abundant clonotypes contaminating from the bulk population.

The origin of this receptor is a man younger than 45 who received the YFV17D yellow fever vaccine. The source was CD4+ T cells sorted from PBMCs, collected 45 days after the yellow fever booster vaccination.

In nucleotides, the CDR3 is TGTGCCAGCAGCTGGGGGGGGCAGGCCTCCTACGAGCAGTACTTC. Translation: CASSWGGQASYEQYF. V and J are TRBV7-2 and TRBJ2-7; TRBD2 is a possible D gene (7 bases). The CDR3 runs to 15 residues. V was shortened by 4 bases and J by 0 bases, with 13 bases between the two germline ends. Germline loops: CDR1 SGHTA, CDR2 FQGNSA.